These 26 T cell receptor beta chains were sequenced from one sample in a study of cytomegalovirus exposure and HLA in healthy donors. The PCR made use of 60 Vbeta and 13 Jbeta primers. Libraries were prepared by immunoSEQ multiplex PCR; TCRdb keeps only in-frame clonotypes and omits some of them. The sample has about 170,000 clones, approximately 81% seen once. The specimen sequenced was PBMCs. Source of these receptors: a woman younger than 35 in good health and CMV-seronegative.

V usage is TRBV4-2 and J usage is TRBJ1-4; TRBD1 matches at 7 bases. The J segment lost 5 bases and the V segment lost 0 bases, leaving 6 bases of the junction unmatched. CDR1 and CDR2 (germline): LGHNA, YNFKEQ. The CDR3 consists of 16 residues. CDR3 sequence: CASSQDIGTVNEKLFF. The CDR3 DNA is TGTGCCAGCAGCCAAGATATCGGGACAGTCAATGAAAAACTGTTTTTT.

The J gene is TRBJ2-5, the V gene TRBV9, with 14 bases aligning to TRBD2. The ends lost 3 bases at V and 3 bases at J; junction bases unmatched: 1. CDR3 length equals 15 residues. Germline CDR1 SGDLS, CDR2 YYNGEE. CDR3 protein: CASSGGLAGEETQYF. The CDR3 bases are TGTGCCAGCAGCGGGGGACTAGCGGGAGAAGAGACCCAGTACTTC.

This clone was picked up one time. V gene TRBV29-1 combines with J gene TRBJ1-4; perhaps TRBD1 as D (5 bases). CDR1 and CDR2 from the germline V gene are SQVTM and ANQGSEA. There are 13 residues in the CDR3. Trimming shortened V by 4 bases and J by 7 bases, and 13 bases separated the two germline ends. The CDR3 region has the DNA TGCAGCGTTGCCCAGGGAGCGGGTGAAAAACTGTTTTTT. This gives the protein CSVAQGAGEKLFF.

CDR3 protein: CASSKDRGSYEQYF. The DNA for the CDR3 is TGTGCCAGCAGCAAGGACAGGGGGAGCTACGAGCAGTACTTC. The V and J genes are TRBV9 and TRBJ2-7; 10 bases are a match to TRBD1. CDR3 length: 14 residues. Germline lookup yields CDR1 SGDLS and CDR2 YYNGEE. After removal of 4 bases from V and 3 bases from J, the junction contained 4 bases not matched to a gene.

CDR3 sequence reads: CASSLVVPGELFF. The CDR3 nucleotides are TGTGCCAGCAGTTTAGTAGTACCCGGGGAGCTGTTTTTT. The chain is built from TRBV28 and TRBJ2-2; the D is unclear. The CDR3 covers 13 residues. The germline V and J ends were trimmed by 2 bases and 6 bases, with 7 bases remaining between them. Germline assignment: CDR1 MDHEN and CDR2 SYDVKM.

This clone was counted only a few times. V and J are TRBV11-2 and TRBJ2-1, with a weak D call TRBD1 (7 bases). From germline, CDR1 is SGHAT and CDR2 FQNNGV. V lost 6 bases, J lost 4 bases, and 19 bases lay in between. This CDR3 comprises 16 residues. The CDR3 DNA reads TGTGCCAGCAGGCCACTGGGGGGACAGAGTTACAATGAGCAGTTCTTC. Amino acid sequence: CASRPLGGQSYNEQFF.

The chain uses TRBV5-4 and TRBJ2-5; 11 bases line up with TRBD2. The DNA matches TRBJ2-7 better at its end, which makes the J call doubtful. Germline CDR1 and CDR2: SGHNT and YYREEE (reference sequence). The CDR3 sequence is 17 residues long. In nucleotides, the CDR3 is TGTGCCAGCAGCGCGACTAGCGGGATCCCTCAGGTCCACGAGCAGTACTTC. This encodes CASSATSGIPQVHEQYF.

The chain joins TRBV29-1 to TRBJ2-1; 9 bases map to TRBD1. The CDR3 has 14 residues. The germline V gene has CDR1 SQVTM and CDR2 ANQGSEA. The ends lost 4 bases at V and 7 bases at J; junction bases unmatched: 8. CDR3 DNA sequence: TGCAGCGTTGGTTGGGACAGGGTGGGAAATGAGCAGTTCTTC. Residues: CSVGWDRVGNEQFF.

The chain uses TRBV15 and TRBJ2-7; D is undetermined. The CDR3 extends over 15 amino acids. Trimming took 0 bases from V and 0 from J, leaving 9 bases between them. CDR1 LNHNV and CDR2 YYDKDF come from the germline V gene (reference sequence). The DNA for the CDR3 is TGTGCCACCAGCAGAGACAGACATAGCTCCTACGAGCAGTACTTC. This encodes CATSRDRHSSYEQYF.

The chain joins TRBV6-5 to TRBJ1-3; D possibly corresponds to TRBD1 (5 bases). V dropped 6 bases and J dropped 0 bases, with 12 bases sitting between them. This CDR3 is built from 15 residues. From germline, CDR1 is MNHEY and CDR2 SVGAGI. The CDR3 region has the DNA TGTGCCAGCAGCCCCGGACACTCCTCTGGAAACACCATATATTTT. Its protein is CASSPGHSSGNTIYF.

This clone was recorded a few times. The chain links TRBV28 to TRBJ2-1; D is undetermined. The CDR3 covers 11 residues. The ends were cut back, 8 bases at V and 7 bases at J, with 9 bases in the middle. Per germline, CDR1 MDHEN and CDR2 SYDVKM. CDR3 sequence: CASLGVNEQFF. DNA of the CDR3: TGTGCCAGCCTAGGAGTGAATGAGCAGTTCTTC.

The chain couples TRBV28 to TRBJ1-1; D possibly corresponds to TRBD1 (5 bases). Per the germline V gene, CDR1 is MDHEN and CDR2 is SYDVKM. The CDR3 length is 14 residues. V was shortened by 6 bases and J by 0 bases, with 11 bases between the two germline ends. CDR3 in amino acids: CASSPTELNTEAFF. The CDR3 DNA reads TGTGCCAGCAGCCCGACAGAGTTGAACACTGAAGCTTTCTTT.

This clone was counted a few times. The chain links TRBV27 to TRBJ1-6; the match to TRBD1 covers 7 bases. This CDR3 region has 16 residues. J gave up 8 bases and V 6 bases, and 13 bases lay outside the gene matches. Germline CDR1 reads MNHEY; CDR2 reads SMNVEV (reference sequence). The CDR3 nucleotides read TGTGCCAGCAGCCCGGTGTTATGGGGGACAGATTCACCCCTCCACTTT. This codes for CASSPVLWGTDSPLHF.

This chain joins TRBV7-2 and TRBJ2-2; possibly TRBD2 for D (6 bases). Trimming stripped 5 bases from V and 4 bases from J, with 17 bases between. Germline lookup yields CDR1 SGHTA and CDR2 FQGNSA. The length of the CDR3 is 16 residues. The CDR3 nucleotides are TGTGCCAGCAGCCCCCGTGCGGGACTGATCACCGGGGAGCTGTTTTTT. Amino acids: CASSPRAGLITGELFF.

The genes are TRBV11-3 and TRBJ1-1; D is possibly TRBD1 (5 bases). Germline lookup yields CDR1 SGHNT and CDR2 YENEEA. This CDR3 spans 18 amino acids. V was trimmed by 4 bases and J by 4 bases, leaving 25 bases between them. The CDR3 region has the DNA TGTGCCAGCAGCTCTTATAGTAGATCCGCAGGGCGCGGCACTGAAGCTTTCTTT. Amino acid sequence: CASSSYSRSAGRGTEAFF.

The chain couples TRBV7-3 to TRBJ2-1, with 7 bases lining up with TRBD1. Germline V lookup: CDR1 SGHTA, CDR2 FQGTGA. The CDR3 is made up of 13 amino acids. The V segment lost 1 base and the J segment 7 bases; nucleotides outside the gene matches: 1. The DNA of the CDR3 is TGTGCCAGCAGCTTAAGGGACAGAAATGAGCAGTTCTTC. Residues: CASSLRDRNEQFF.

V usage is TRBV6-1 and J usage is TRBJ1-1; TRBD1 might be the D (6 bases). CDR1 is MNHNS, CDR2 SASEGT, per germline. V lost 9 bases to trimming and J lost 7 bases, with 21 bases between them. The CDR3 totals 14 residues. This chain's CDR3 is CASNREGISIEAFF. The CDR3 nucleotides read TGTGCCAGTAACAGGGAGGGGATTAGTATTGAAGCTTTCTTT.

V and J are TRBV15 and TRBJ1-2, with TRBD1 matching over 8 bases. Germline-derived CDR1 and CDR2 are LNHNV and YYDKDF (reference sequence). The CDR3 covers 14 residues. V was clipped by 0 bases and J by 8 bases; unmatched bases: 5. The DNA of the CDR3 is TGTGCCACCAGCAGAGAAGCGACAGGGGCCGGCTACACCTTC. Translation: CATSREATGAGYTF.

This clone was seen more than once but under ten times. J is TRBJ1-1 and V is TRBV4-1; 7 positions match TRBD1. From germline, CDR1 is MGHRA and CDR2 YSYEKL. The CDR3 is made up of 15 amino acids. With 4 bases clipped from V and 1 base from J, the junction kept 6 bases outside the gene matches. The CDR3 bases are TGCGCCAGCAGCCCACAGGGGCTGGGGAACACTGAAGCTTTCTTT. Encoded protein: CASSPQGLGNTEAFF.

This chain links TRBV4-1 with TRBJ2-7; 9 positions match TRBD1. V lost 1 base and J lost 2; bases outside the gene matches: 3. The CDR3 is made up of 15 amino acids. Germline V gene sequence: CDR1 MGHRA, CDR2 YSYEKL. The CDR3 here is CASSQVTGGPYEQYF. CDR3 nucleotide sequence: TGCGCCAGCAGCCAAGTAACAGGGGGCCCCTACGAGCAGTACTTC.

This chain uses TRBV14 with TRBJ2-3; 13 bases match TRBD2. This CDR3 comprises 17 residues. Germline V CDR1 and CDR2: SGHDN, FVKESK. V lost 2 bases and J lost 5; bases outside the gene matches: 7. The CDR3 here is CASSQWALAGGKDTQYF. The CDR3 DNA reads TGTGCCAGCAGCCAATGGGCACTAGCGGGAGGGAAAGATACGCAGTATTTT.

V is TRBV27 and J is TRBJ2-1; D is undetermined. Trimming left V 5 bases short and J 6 bases short, with 11 bases between. From germline, CDR1 is MNHEY and CDR2 SMNVEV (reference sequence). CDR3 length: 13 residues. The CDR3, as DNA: TGTGCCAGCAGTCCTCGCAGTACCAATGAGCAGTTCTTC. This encodes CASSPRSTNEQFF.

The V and J genes are TRBV4-1 and TRBJ2-7; 9 bases match TRBD2. Germline CDR1 reads MGHRA; CDR2 reads YSYEKL. This CDR3 is 17 amino acids long. The V segment lost 1 base and the J segment 3 bases; nucleotides outside the gene matches: 10. CDR3 residues: CASSQVPLAGWNYEQYF. The CDR3 DNA sequence: TGCGCCAGCAGCCAAGTCCCCCTAGCGGGATGGAACTACGAGCAGTACTTC.

The chain carries TRBV5-1 and TRBJ1-1; D may be TRBD1 (5 bases). The CDR3 is made up of 15 amino acids. V lost 5 bases, J lost 4 bases, and 18 bases lay in between. Germline CDR1 and CDR2: SGHRS and YFSETQ. CDR3 sequence (DNA): TGCGCCAGCAGTCTCGGAGGGGCGCGGGGCACTGAAGCTTTCTTT. Translating gives CASSLGGARGTEAFF.

The chain has TRBV9 and TRBJ1-5; the D gene is possibly TRBD1 (5 bases). The CDR3 covers 14 residues. Germline CDR1 SGDLS, CDR2 YYNGEE. V gave up 4 bases and J gave up 5 bases, with 13 bases separating them. The chain's CDR3 is CASSPGGRDQPQHF. CDR3 nucleotide sequence: TGTGCCAGCAGCCCGGGGGGTAGGGATCAGCCCCAGCATTTT.

This clone was counted only a few times. The chain employs TRBV5-4 and TRBJ1-1; D gene uncertain. CDR1 is SGHNT, CDR2 YYREEE, per germline (reference sequence). V gave up 7 bases and J gave up 0 bases, with 16 bases separating them. The CDR3 is 15 residues long. The CDR3 bases are TGTGCCAGCTTACCCGGGAGGGAGATGAACACTGAAGCTTTCTTT. It encodes CASLPGREMNTEAFF.